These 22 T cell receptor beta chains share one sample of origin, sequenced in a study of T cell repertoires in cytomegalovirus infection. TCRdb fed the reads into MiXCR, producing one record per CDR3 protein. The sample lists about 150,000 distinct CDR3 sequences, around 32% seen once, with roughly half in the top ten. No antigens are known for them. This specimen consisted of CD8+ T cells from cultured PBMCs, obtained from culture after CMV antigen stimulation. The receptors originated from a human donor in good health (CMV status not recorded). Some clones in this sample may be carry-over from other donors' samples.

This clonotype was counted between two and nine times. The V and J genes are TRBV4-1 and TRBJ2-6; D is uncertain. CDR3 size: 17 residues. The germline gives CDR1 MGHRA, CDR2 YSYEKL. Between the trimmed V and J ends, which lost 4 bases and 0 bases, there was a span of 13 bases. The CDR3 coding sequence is TGCGCCAGCAGCCTCAACCAAATAGACTCTGGGGCCAACGTCCTGACTTTC. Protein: CASSLNQIDSGANVLTF.

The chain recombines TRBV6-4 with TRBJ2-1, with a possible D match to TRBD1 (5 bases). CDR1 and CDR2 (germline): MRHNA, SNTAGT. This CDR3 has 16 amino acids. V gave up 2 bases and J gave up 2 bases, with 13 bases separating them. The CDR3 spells CASSDQGLNTYNEQFF. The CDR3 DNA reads TGTGCCAGCAGTGACCAGGGCCTAAATACCTACAATGAGCAGTTCTTC.

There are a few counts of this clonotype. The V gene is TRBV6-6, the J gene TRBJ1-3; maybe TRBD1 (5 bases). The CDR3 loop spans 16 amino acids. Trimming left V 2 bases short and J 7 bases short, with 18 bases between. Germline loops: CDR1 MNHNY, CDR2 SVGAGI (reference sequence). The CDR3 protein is CASSYTLSGEQNTIYF. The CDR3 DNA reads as TGTGCCAGCAGTTACACCCTGTCGGGGGAGCAGAACACCATATATTTT.

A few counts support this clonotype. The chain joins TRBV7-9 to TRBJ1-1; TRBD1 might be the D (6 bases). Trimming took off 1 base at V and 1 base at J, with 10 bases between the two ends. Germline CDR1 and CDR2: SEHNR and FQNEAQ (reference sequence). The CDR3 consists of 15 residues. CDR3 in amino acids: CASSLGQGKNTEAFF. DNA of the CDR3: TGTGCCAGCAGCTTAGGTCAGGGGAAGAACACTGAAGCTTTCTTT.

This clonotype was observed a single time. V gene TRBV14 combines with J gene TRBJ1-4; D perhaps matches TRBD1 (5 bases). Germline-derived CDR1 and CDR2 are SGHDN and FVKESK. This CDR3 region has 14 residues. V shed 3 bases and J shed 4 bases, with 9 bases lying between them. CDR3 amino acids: CASSQRGSNEKLFF. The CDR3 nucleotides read TGTGCCAGCAGCCAGAGGGGAAGTAATGAAAAACTGTTTTTT.

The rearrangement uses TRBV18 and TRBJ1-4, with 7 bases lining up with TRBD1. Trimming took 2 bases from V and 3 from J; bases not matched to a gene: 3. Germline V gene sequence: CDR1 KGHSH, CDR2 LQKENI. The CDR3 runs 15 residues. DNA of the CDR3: TGTGCCAGCTCACCAGCAGGACAGGCTAATGAAAAACTGTTTTTT. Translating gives CASSPAGQANEKLFF.

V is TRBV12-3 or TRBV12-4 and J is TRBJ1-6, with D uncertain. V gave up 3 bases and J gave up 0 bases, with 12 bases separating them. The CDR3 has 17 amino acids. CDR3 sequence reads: CASSFVVPSSYNSPLHF. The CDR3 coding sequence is TGTGCCAGCAGTTTTGTAGTCCCAAGCTCCTATAATTCACCCCTCCACTTT.

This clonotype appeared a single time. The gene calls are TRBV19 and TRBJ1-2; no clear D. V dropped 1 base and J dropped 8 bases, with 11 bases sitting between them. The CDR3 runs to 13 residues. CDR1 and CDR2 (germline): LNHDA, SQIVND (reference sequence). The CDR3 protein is CASSIVSSVGYTF. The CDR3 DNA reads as TGTGCCAGTAGTATAGTCAGTTCAGTAGGCTACACCTTC. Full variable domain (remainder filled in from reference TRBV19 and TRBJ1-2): DGGITQSPKYLFRKEGQNVTLSCEQNLNHDAMYWYRQDPGQGLRLIYYSQIVNDFQKGDIAEGYSVSREKKESFPLTVTSAQKNPTAFYLCASSIVSSVGYTFGSGTRLTVV.

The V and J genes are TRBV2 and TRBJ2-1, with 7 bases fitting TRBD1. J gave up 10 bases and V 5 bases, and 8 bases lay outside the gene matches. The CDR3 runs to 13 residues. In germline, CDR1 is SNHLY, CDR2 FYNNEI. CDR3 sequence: CASSTGDNKEQFF. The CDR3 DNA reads TGTGCCAGCAGTACAGGGGATAATAAAGAGCAGTTCTTC.

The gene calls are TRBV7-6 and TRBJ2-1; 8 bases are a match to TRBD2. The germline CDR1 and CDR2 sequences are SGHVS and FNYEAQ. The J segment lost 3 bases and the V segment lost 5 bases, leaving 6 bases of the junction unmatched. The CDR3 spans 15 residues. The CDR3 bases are TGTGCCAGCAGCCCTTTGAGCGGGGGCTACAATGAGCAGTTCTTC. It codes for CASSPLSGGYNEQFF.

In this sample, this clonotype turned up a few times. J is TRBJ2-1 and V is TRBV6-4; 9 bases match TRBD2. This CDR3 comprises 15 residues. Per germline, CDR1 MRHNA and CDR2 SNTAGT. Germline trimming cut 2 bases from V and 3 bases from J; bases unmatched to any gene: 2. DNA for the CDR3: TGTGCCAGCAGTGACATAGCGGGGGTCTACAATGAGCAGTTCTTC. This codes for CASSDIAGVYNEQFF.

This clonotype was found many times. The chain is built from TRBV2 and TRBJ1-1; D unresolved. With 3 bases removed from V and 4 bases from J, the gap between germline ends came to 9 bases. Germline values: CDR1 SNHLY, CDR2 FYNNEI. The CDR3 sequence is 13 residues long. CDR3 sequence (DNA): TGTGCCAGCAGTGAGAGGACGGTCACTGAAGCTTTCTTT. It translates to CASSERTVTEAFF.

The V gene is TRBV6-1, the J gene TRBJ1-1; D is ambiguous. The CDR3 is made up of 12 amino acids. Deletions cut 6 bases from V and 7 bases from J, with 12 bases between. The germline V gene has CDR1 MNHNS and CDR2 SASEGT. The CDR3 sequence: CASRSSSVEAFF. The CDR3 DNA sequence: TGTGCCAGCAGGTCCAGTTCTGTTGAAGCTTTCTTT.

The CDR3 DNA reads TGTGCCAGCAGCCCGGGGAGACTAGCGGGGCTCTACGAGCAGTACTTC. Amino acid sequence: CASSPGRLAGLYEQYF. The V and J genes are TRBV7-9 and TRBJ2-7; 11 nucleotides align to TRBD2. The CDR3 runs to 16 residues. Germline V gene lookup returns CDR1 SEHNR and CDR2 FQNEAQ (reference sequence). Trimming took 5 bases from V and 3 from J; bases not matched to a gene: 9.

The CDR3 sequence is CASSLALHASQVLWYQETQYF. The CDR3 DNA follows: TGTGCCAGCAGCTTAGCGCTCCATGCGTCACAAGTATTATGGTACCAAGAGACCCAGTACTTC. The chain employs TRBV7-2 and TRBJ2-5; unclear D gene. The ends were cut back, 0 bases at V and 0 bases at J, with 26 bases in the middle. Per the germline V gene, CDR1 is SGHTA and CDR2 is FQGNSA. The CDR3 length is 21 residues.

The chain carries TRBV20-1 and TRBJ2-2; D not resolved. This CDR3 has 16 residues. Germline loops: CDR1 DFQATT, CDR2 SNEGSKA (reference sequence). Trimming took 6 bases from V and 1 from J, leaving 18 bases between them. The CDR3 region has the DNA TGCAGTGCAGCCTATGAGTCGATTTTGAACACCGGGGAGCTGTTTTTT. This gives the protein CSAAYESILNTGELFF.

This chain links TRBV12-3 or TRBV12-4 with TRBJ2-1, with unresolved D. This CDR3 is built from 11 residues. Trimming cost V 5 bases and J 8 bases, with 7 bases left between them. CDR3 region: CASSQYDEQFF. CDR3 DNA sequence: TGTGCCAGCAGTCAATACGATGAGCAGTTCTTC.

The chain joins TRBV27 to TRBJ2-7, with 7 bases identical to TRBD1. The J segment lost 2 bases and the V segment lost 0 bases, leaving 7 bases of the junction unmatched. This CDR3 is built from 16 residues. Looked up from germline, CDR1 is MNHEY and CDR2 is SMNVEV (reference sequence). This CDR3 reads CASSLSQQGVTYEQYF. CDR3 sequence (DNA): TGTGCCAGCAGTTTATCTCAGCAGGGGGTAACCTACGAGCAGTACTTC.

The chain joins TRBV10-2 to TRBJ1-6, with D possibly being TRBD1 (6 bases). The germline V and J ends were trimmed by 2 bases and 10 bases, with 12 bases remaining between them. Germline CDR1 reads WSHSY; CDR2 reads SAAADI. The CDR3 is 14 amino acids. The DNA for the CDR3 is TGCGCCAGCAGTGAGCCAGGACAGAACTCACCCCTCCACTTT. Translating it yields CASSEPGQNSPLHF.

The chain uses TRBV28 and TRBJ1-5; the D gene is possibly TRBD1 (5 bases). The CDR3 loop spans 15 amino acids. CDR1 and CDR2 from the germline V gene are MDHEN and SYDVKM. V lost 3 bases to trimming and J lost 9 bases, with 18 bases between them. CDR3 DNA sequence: TGTGCCAGCAGTTTTGGCAGGGCCCAAAGGATGCCCCAGCATTTT. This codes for CASSFGRAQRMPQHF.

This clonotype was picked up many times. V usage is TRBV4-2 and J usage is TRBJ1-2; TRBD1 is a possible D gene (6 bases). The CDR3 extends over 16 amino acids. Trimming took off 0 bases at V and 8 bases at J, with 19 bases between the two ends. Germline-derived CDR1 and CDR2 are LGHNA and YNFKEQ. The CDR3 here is CASSQDPGDRMFGYTF. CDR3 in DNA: TGTGCCAGCAGCCAAGATCCCGGAGACAGGATGTTCGGCTACACCTTC.

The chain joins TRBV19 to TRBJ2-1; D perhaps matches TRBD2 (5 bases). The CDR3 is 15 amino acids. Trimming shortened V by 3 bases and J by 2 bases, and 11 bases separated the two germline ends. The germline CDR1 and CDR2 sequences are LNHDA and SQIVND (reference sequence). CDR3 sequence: CASSIGESPYNEQFF. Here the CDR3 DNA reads TGTGCCAGTAGTATCGGGGAATCCCCCTACAATGAGCAGTTCTTC.